This T cell receptor beta chain was found in a study of identifying expanded T cells in peripheral blood (dated by TCRdb to the late 2010s). For context, the study as a whole: Four technical replicates, made by sequencing separate aliquots from the same pool of genomic DNA, were compared pairwise. Broad study findings and their caveats: In all healthy donors, the variance in clone template counts between samples taken two to three weeks apart rose significantly as total template count increased. The beta-binomial model significantly reduced the number of clones called differentially abundant and the false-positive rate across all healthy-donor time intervals. The binomial model flagged around 1.1 differentially abundant clones between technical replicates, compared with about 16 over roughly 2 weeks and 19 over around 4 weeks. The authors expected biological variance in healthy repertoires might increase further over much longer intervals such as months to years.

No immune events such as infections were documented for the healthy donors during the collection period. Time-dependent variance in a beta-binomial model of T-cell clone differential abundance was calibrated using healthy-donor blood repertoires as a training cohort. There were around 10 healthy donors in the training cohort, of whom 3 were female and 7 were male. Donor ages ranged from 29 to 64 years, with an average of around 45 years. Whole blood, obtained from a commercial supplier, was collected from each healthy donor at three time points spaced around 13 days apart. Genomic DNA was extracted from unsorted whole blood for immunosequencing. TCRbeta CDR3 regions were profiled by bias-controlled multiplex PCR amplification of genomic DNA with the immunoSEQ Assay. From the authors' description of their analysis: The absolute abundance of each unique TCRbeta CDR3 region was quantified after sequences were collapsed and filtered. Differential abundance was tested with a binomial (Fisher-equivalent) model and with a beta-binomial model adding time-dependent variance fitted from healthy donors. Clones with fewer than 5 combined templates were removed, and a clone was called differentially abundant if the clone's Benjamini-Hochberg FDR was below 0.01. The form v = (b*log(k)+a)^2 was used to model beta-binomial variance as a function of total template count across the two samples. The clones in this table, taken by TCRdb from immuneACCESS, are in-frame only. Not every clone is retained; where verified, under half of the shortfall comes from an unresolved V gene, and the cause of the rest is unknown. V, J and clone size are taken as reported in that table, and D and trimming were inferred from the DNA itself. The sample table contains about 97,000 clones; only one count was recorded for around 88% of them. Clones ranked in the top ten supply roughly an eighth of the sample.

Notes on this clone: The target of this receptor is not known. Per-base quality was not reported, and no clone a single base away is much larger than it.

The sequenced sample was blood. The sequence was obtained from a person aged 18 to 75 in good health.

CDR3 loop: CASSLAAGQDQDTIYF. In nucleotides, the sequence is TGTGCCAGCAGCTTGGCGGCCGGACAAGATCAAGACACCATATATTTT. Rearrangement joined TRBV5-6 to TRBJ1-3; the D segment could be TRBD1, given 5 matching bases. Inclusive of the bounding cysteine and phenylalanine, the CDR3 is 16 residues long. The sequence is cut down to CDR3 DNA, 48 bases in frame from base 1. V and J are truncated by 0 bases and 8 bases respectively, leaving an intervening sequence of 18 bases. CDR1 and CDR2 are drawn from the germline V gene: SGHDT, YYEEEE.